This T cell receptor beta chain was profiled in a study of tumor and adjacent non-tumor tissue in lung cancer. The overall study: Aged about 31 to 80 years, patients included roughly ten men and 5 women with stage I to III disease. Samples averaged around 4.2 million productive TCRbeta reads each.

The template was RNA from unsorted bulk tissue. Distant lung tissue was collected more than 3 cm away from the tumor edge. Chemotherapy-naive patients with new lung cancer underwent thoracic surgery in China, August–November 2014. Study-wide results and caveats: Normal lung showed higher cumulative top 100 clone frequency than tumor.

Three rounds of nested PCR, following a modified ARM-PCR protocol, produced the TCRbeta library. In TCRdb, the multiplex PCR reads were re-called with MiXCR into one record per CDR3 protein. The sample has 60,000 to 100,000 distinct CDR3 sequences, just over 75% seen once. On this clonotype itself: Its antigen is still unknown. The junction departs from germline at one end; a sequencing error may be responsible.

The CDR3 consists of 13 residues. The germline gives CDR1 SGHDN, CDR2 FVKESK. The sequenced material came from distant non-tumor lung tissue. This clonotype originated in a man between 65 and 85 years old with non-small cell lung cancer. The chain links TRBV14 to TRBJ2-3; 7 bases agree with TRBD2. The CDR3 DNA reads as TGTCCCAGCGGGGACTGGATAACAGATACGCAGTATTTT. Amino acid sequence: CPSGDWITDTQYF.